The sequence of this T cell receptor (beta chain) was determined in a study of T cell responses to AZD1222 COVID-19 vaccine (dated by TCRdb to about 2021). Background for the entire study: AZD1222 recipients given second doses at about 4 weeks or at about 12 weeks were pooled, since spike-specific TCR depth and breadth were not found to differ between the two schedules. A total of about 240 trial participants underwent TCR sequencing, of whom 207 received two doses of AZD1222 and some 26 received two doses of the MenACWY control vaccine. Trial participants were enrolled by age into subgroups of 18-55, 56-69 and 70-plus years, and around 150, 29 and 61 TCR-sequenced participants, respectively, were included in these subgroups.

The CDR3 regions of human TCRbeta chains were analyzed by immunosequencing. Per the authors' processing: Repertoire TCRs were checked for matches against a reference library of SARS-CoV-2-specific TCRs that had been generated using the MIRA antigen-specificity platform. Breadth meant the fraction of unique TCRs that were SARS-CoV-2-associated, whereas depth meant the fraction of total T cells that were SARS-CoV-2-associated. Using the MIRA data, every spike-specific TCR was mapped to the spike region that the TCR reacted to and assigned to either a CD4 or a CD8 class. Log10-transformed breadth and depth values were compared by one-way ANOVA with Sidak's multiple comparisons tests. The source is immuneACCESS, and TCRdb retained only in-frame sequences with V and J called. Part of the clones is not carried over; for the studies checked, unresolved V genes explain less than half of this, and the remainder is unexplained. That table gives V, J and clone size, and the DNA gave D and trimming. In this sample the table shows roughly 120,000 clones, around 92% of which occur a single time. The ten largest clones capture approximately 8% of the sample.

CDR1 and CDR2 (LNHDA, SQIVND) derive from the germline V gene (reference sequence). The CDR3 runs 13 residues from the cysteine to the phenylalanine. Left in the record is the CDR3 DNA by itself, 39 bases read in frame from the first base. V is cut back by 3 bases and J by 4 bases, with 2 bases in the junction unmatched. What the work shows at the level of the full study, not this receptor alone: Vaccine-associated CD4 TCRs spanned the whole spike protein, with dominant responses in regions 160-218 and 743-854. Nearly half of unique spike-specific TCRs reportedly recognized epitopes outside regions mutated in the B.1.351 and B.1.1.7 variants. A significant rise in spike-specific TCR breadth and depth was observed after two AZD1222 doses relative to day 0 and relative to MenACWY recipients. The 56-69-year group was small, and its depth increase did not reach significance, likely because of low power. Participants were mostly white British, with more females than males. The authors suggested clonal diversity may have been underestimated. Only five to seven AZD1222 recipients were SARS-CoV-2 seropositive at baseline, limiting conclusions about previously exposed vaccinees. Because no day 14 peak-response samples were available, the repertoires could be characterized only after the peak T cell response.

The sample's time point, from its label and the paper: baseline before first vaccination. Vaccinee samples were obtained from the UK trials COV001 and COV002, which included a single-blind randomized controlled phase 2/3 trial of AZD1222 (ChAdOx1 nCoV-19) in healthy adults. For TCRbeta chain sequencing, PBMC samples were collected from trial participants at day 0 and at day 28 after the second dose. Concerning this clone: No antigen is known for it. Base qualities are not recorded, but no much larger clone differs from it by a single base.

The sequence links TRBV19 to TRBJ2-5; TRBD1 aligns with 7 central bases. The material sequenced was peripheral blood, taken on day 0 of AZD1222 vaccination. This clonotype was sampled from an adult in good health. The CDR3 reads CASSIYRGETQYF. The nucleotide sequence is TGTGCCAGTAGTATTTACAGGGGAGAGACCCAGTACTTC.